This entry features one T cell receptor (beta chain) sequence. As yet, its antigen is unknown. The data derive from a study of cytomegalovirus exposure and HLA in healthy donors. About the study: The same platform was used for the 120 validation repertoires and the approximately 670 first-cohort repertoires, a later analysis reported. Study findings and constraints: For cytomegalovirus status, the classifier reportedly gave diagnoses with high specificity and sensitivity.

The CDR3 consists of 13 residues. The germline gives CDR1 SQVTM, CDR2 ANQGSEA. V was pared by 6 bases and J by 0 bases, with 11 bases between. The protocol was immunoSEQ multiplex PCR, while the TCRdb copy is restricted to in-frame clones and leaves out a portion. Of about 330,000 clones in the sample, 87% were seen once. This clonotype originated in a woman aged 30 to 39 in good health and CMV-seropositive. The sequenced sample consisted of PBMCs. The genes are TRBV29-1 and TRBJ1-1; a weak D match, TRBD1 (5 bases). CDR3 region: CSVQWGMNTEAFF. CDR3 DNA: TGCAGCGTGCAATGGGGGATGAACACTGAAGCTTTCTTT.